Following are 24 T cell receptor beta chains from one sample sequenced in a study of blood T cell repertoires in COVID-19 (TCRdb year 2020). The library came from the immunoSEQ multiplex PCR assay. TCRdb stores this immuneACCESS table with in-frame sequences only. Part of the clones is absent; in the studies checked, under half of the shortfall reflects unresolved V genes, and no reason is known for the rest. The table for this sample lists around 310,000 clones; over 70% of them were counted only once. Under 6% of the sample is in the top ten clones. The material sequenced was PBMCs or T cells enriched from blood (not recorded which). These TCRs come from a man between 25 and 39 years old who had recovered from COVID-19.

The chain carries TRBV7-9 and TRBJ2-2, with D unresolved. V dropped 5 bases and J dropped 1 base, with 11 bases sitting between them. Germline loops: CDR1 SEHNR, CDR2 FQNEAQ (reference sequence). This CDR3 contains 15 residues. CDR3 bases: TGTGCCAGCAGCCCCCCGCCTAGGAACACCGGGGAGCTGTTTTTT. Its translation is CASSPPPRNTGELFF.

The CDR3 nucleotides read TGTGCCAGCAGCTTAGACAGGGCATATGAAGCTTTCTTT. Translating gives CASSLDRAYEAFF. The V and J genes are TRBV11-2 and TRBJ1-1; possible D gene TRBD1, 5 bases. Trimming pared 0 bases from V and 7 bases from J, leaving 9 bases between. Per germline, CDR1 SGHAT and CDR2 FQNNGV. The length of the CDR3 is 13 residues. The variable domain in full, completed from reference TRBV11-2 and TRBJ1-1, reads EAGVAQSPRYKIIEKRQSVAFWCNPISGHATLYWYQQILGQGPKLLIQFQNNGVVDDSQLPKDRFSAERLKGVDSTLKIQPAKLEDSAVYLCASSLDRAYEAFFGQGTRLTVV.

Turning to this clone: Other DNA sequences of this sample code for an identical CDR3. The chain is built from TRBV2 and TRBJ1-1; TRBD1 might be the D (5 bases). From germline, CDR1 is SNHLY and CDR2 FYNNEI. Trimming removed 8 bases at V and 4 bases at J, with 11 bases between. This CDR3 has 12 residues. The CDR3 nucleotides read TGTGCCAGCCGGAGGGGAGGCACTGAAGCTTTCTTT. Its protein is CASRRGGTEAFF.

The J gene is TRBJ2-7, the V gene TRBV19, with 8 bases fitting TRBD1. After removal of 5 bases from V and 3 bases from J, the junction contained 3 bases not matched to a gene. The CDR3 contains 13 residues. The germline CDR1 and CDR2 sequences are LNHDA and SQIVND (reference sequence). CDR3 amino acids: CASSRTGGYEQYF. Written as DNA, the CDR3 is TGTGCCAGTAGTCGCACAGGGGGCTACGAGCAGTACTTC. The full variable domain, with the rest looked up from reference TRBV19 and TRBJ2-7, is DGGITQSPKYLFRKEGQNVTLSCEQNLNHDAMYWYRQDPGQGLRLIYYSQIVNDFQKGDIAEGYSVSREKKESFPLTVTSAQKNPTAFYLCASSRTGGYEQYFGPGTRLTVT.

The count of this clone is one. The chain joins TRBV11-2 to TRBJ1-4; possible D gene TRBD1, 6 bases. CDR3 length: 15 amino acids. Trimming removed 4 bases from V and 7 bases from J, with 16 bases in between. Germline V gene sequence: CDR1 SGHAT, CDR2 FQNNGV. DNA of the CDR3: TGTGCCAGCAGCTCCGGGAACAGGGTGGGTGAAAAACTGTTTTTT. It is translated as CASSSGNRVGEKLFF.

V is TRBV28 and J is TRBJ1-3; no clear D gene. This CDR3 is built from 18 residues. The ends were cut back, 0 bases at V and 2 bases at J, with 17 bases in the middle. Germline V gene sequence: CDR1 MDHEN, CDR2 SYDVKM. CDR3 nucleotide sequence: TGTGCCAGCAGTTTATGGCCAGCCGGGTGGAAGACTGGAAACACCATATATTTT. Translated: CASSLWPAGWKTGNTIYF. Complete variable domain (other parts from reference TRBV28 and TRBJ1-3): DVKVTQSSRYLVKRTGEKVFLECVQDMDHENMFWYRQDPGLGLRLIYFSYDVKMKEKGDIPEGYSVSREKKERFSLILESASTNQTSMYLCASSLWPAGWKTGNTIYFGEGSWLTVV.

The V and J genes are TRBV18 and TRBJ1-5; 7 positions agree with TRBD1. Germline V CDR1 and CDR2: KGHSH, LQKENI. Germline trimming cut 4 bases from V and 5 bases from J; bases unmatched to any gene: 14. The CDR3 extends over 17 amino acids. CDR3 sequence (DNA): TGTGCCAGCTCACAAAATATCAGACAGGGAAGGGATCAGCCCCAGCATTTT. It is translated as CASSQNIRQGRDQPQHF.

V usage is TRBV2 and J usage is TRBJ1-4; weak D call: TRBD1 (6 bases). This CDR3 comprises 14 residues. V lost 6 bases, J lost 7 bases, and 15 bases lay in between. In germline, CDR1 is SNHLY, CDR2 FYNNEI. CDR3 in amino acids: CASSRGGAGEKLFF. DNA of the CDR3: TGTGCCAGCAGCCGGGGGGGGGCTGGTGAAAAACTGTTTTTT. The full variable domain, its missing parts supplied by reference TRBV2 and TRBJ1-4, is EPEVTQTPSHQVTQMGQEVILRCVPISNHLYFYWYRQILGQKVEFLVSFYNNEISEKSEIFDDQFSVERPDGSNFTLKIRSTKLEDSAMYFCASSRGGAGEKLFFGSGTQLSVL.

In its sample, this clone was seen once. The chain couples TRBV23-1 to TRBJ1-4; D might be TRBD1 (6 bases). TRBV23-1 counts as an open reading frame of uncertain function. This CDR3 has 18 amino acids. Deletions cut 0 bases from V and 3 bases from J, with 17 bases between. The CDR3 spells CASSQSGGRGRANEKLFF. CDR3 in DNA: TGCGCCAGCAGTCAATCCGGGGGGAGGGGGAGAGCTAATGAAAAACTGTTTTTT.

CDR3 nucleotide sequence: TGTGCCAGCAGCTTTAGGGACAGGGGCACTGAAGCTTTCTTT. This codes for CASSFRDRGTEAFF. The J gene is TRBJ1-1, the V gene TRBV5-8, with 10 bases fitting TRBD1. Germline assignment: CDR1 SGHTS and CDR2 YDEGEE. The CDR3 covers 14 residues. V shed 2 bases, J shed 4 bases, and the junction held 2 bases outside the gene matches.

The V gene is TRBV4-1, the J gene TRBJ2-7, with D unresolved. The CDR3 loop spans 16 amino acids. Germline lookup yields CDR1 MGHRA and CDR2 YSYEKL. Deletions cut 0 bases from V and 3 bases from J, with 15 bases between. The CDR3 DNA reads as TGCGCCAGCAGCCAAGAGGTGGGTAGCACAAACTACGAGCAGTACTTC. This sequence encodes CASSQEVGSTNYEQYF.

The DNA of the CDR3 is TGTGCCAGTAGTACCATAGCGGATTCCCAGCTGGATACGCAGTATTTT. Its protein product is CASSTIADSQLDTQYF. The chain has TRBV19 and TRBJ2-3, with a weak D call TRBD2 (6 bases). The CDR3 totals 16 residues. Trimming took off 4 bases at V and 6 bases at J, with 20 bases between the two ends. The germline gives CDR1 LNHDA, CDR2 SQIVND (reference sequence).

V is TRBV5-4 and J is TRBJ1-5; D call uncertain. V lost 0 bases to trimming and J lost 7 bases, with 8 bases between them. This CDR3 spans 13 amino acids. From germline, CDR1 is SGHNT and CDR2 YYREEE (reference sequence). In nucleotides, the CDR3 is TGTGCCAGCAGCTTGGATCGAAGCCAGCCCCAGCATTTT. This encodes CASSLDRSQPQHF.

The rearrangement joins TRBV7-2 to TRBJ1-1; tentative D call: TRBD1 (6 bases). Per the germline V gene, CDR1 is SGHTA and CDR2 is FQGNSA. With 5 bases removed from V and 4 bases from J, the gap between germline ends came to 14 bases. CDR3 length equals 14 residues. The CDR3 DNA is TGTGCCAGCAGCCTCAAGGGGGGGGGCACTGAAGCTTTCTTT. Encoded protein: CASSLKGGGTEAFF.

The chain combines TRBV2 with TRBJ2-3; 8 bases agree with TRBD2. J was trimmed by 4 bases and V by 5 bases; bases with no gene match: 11. Germline V gives CDR1 SNHLY, CDR2 FYNNEI. The CDR3 sequence is 16 residues long. The CDR3 protein is CASSQEVGLVADTQYF. Written as DNA, the CDR3 is TGTGCCAGCAGTCAGGAGGTGGGACTAGTGGCAGATACGCAGTATTTT.

The chain employs TRBV5-6 and TRBJ2-7; D might be TRBD2 (5 bases). This CDR3 is 15 amino acids long. The germline V and J ends were trimmed by 0 bases and 0 bases, with 10 bases remaining between them. Per the germline V gene, CDR1 is SGHDT and CDR2 is YYEEEE. The CDR3 sequence: CASSLGTFLSYEQYF. DNA for the CDR3: TGTGCCAGCAGCTTGGGGACTTTCCTCTCCTACGAGCAGTACTTC.

This clone occurred once. The genes are TRBV19 and TRBJ1-6; 7 nucleotides agree with TRBD1. This CDR3 has 15 residues. V was pared by 9 bases and J by 5 bases, with 10 bases of the junction left unmatched. The germline V gene has CDR1 LNHDA and CDR2 SQIVND (reference sequence). CDR3: CASRNRGNDNSPLHF. The CDR3 DNA follows: TGTGCCAGCCGTAACAGGGGTAATGATAATTCACCCCTCCACTTT.

The genes are TRBV5-1 and TRBJ2-1; 7 bases are a match to TRBD2. Germline CDR1 reads SGHRS; CDR2 reads YFSETQ. Trimming at V came to 0 bases and at J to 5 bases, leaving 8 bases not matched to a gene. This CDR3 is 16 amino acids long. The CDR3 DNA reads TGCGCCAGCAGCTTGGATCCCGGGACTATAAACAATGAGCAGTTCTTC. Its translation: CASSLDPGTINNEQFF.

V gene TRBV7-3 combines with J gene TRBJ1-1; no clear D gene. Trimming stripped 0 bases from V and 2 bases from J, with 4 bases between. This CDR3 is built from 13 residues. The germline V gene has CDR1 SGHTA and CDR2 FQGTGA. In DNA, the CDR3 is TGTGCCAGCAGCTTAACCGGTAACACTGAAGCTTTCTTT. Translated: CASSLTGNTEAFF.

The chain is built from TRBV29-1 and TRBJ2-7; 9 bases are a match to TRBD1. The CDR3 sequence is 15 residues long. CDR1 SQVTM and CDR2 ANQGSEA come from the germline V gene. Losses at the gene ends were 2 bases for V and 5 bases for J; bases not matched to a gene: 10. Here the CDR3 DNA reads TGCAGCGTTGAAAAGGCCGGGACAGGGTCCGACGAGCAGTACTTC. Protein sequence: CSVEKAGTGSDEQYF.

The chain combines TRBV2 with TRBJ1-5; a weak D match, TRBD1 (5 bases). The CDR3 spans 13 residues. Trimming took 6 bases from V and 7 from J, leaving 13 bases between them. Germline CDR1 and CDR2: SNHLY and FYNNEI. CDR3 sequence (DNA): TGTGCCAGCAGGGGGCACCTTCGGCAGCCCCAGCATTTT. This gives the protein CASRGHLRQPQHF.

This clone was observed a few times. The chain couples TRBV11-2 to TRBJ2-7; D may be TRBD1 (6 bases). The CDR3 spans 14 residues. The germline V gene encodes CDR1 SGHAT and CDR2 FQNNGV. V was trimmed by 6 bases and J by 2 bases, leaving 14 bases between them. CDR3 residues: CASRPTRDTYEQYF. The CDR3 DNA reads TGTGCCAGCAGACCTACCCGGGACACCTACGAGCAGTACTTC.

The chain couples TRBV5-1 to TRBJ1-6; 7 nucleotides align to TRBD1. Trimming at V came to 2 bases and at J to 8 bases, leaving 10 bases not matched to a gene. The germline V gene has CDR1 SGHRS and CDR2 YFSETQ. The CDR3 has 16 amino acids. The CDR3 loop is CASSFRIGTADSPLHF. For the CDR3, the DNA is TGCGCCAGCAGCTTCCGGATAGGGACAGCAGATTCACCCCTCCACTTT.

The CDR3 sequence: CASSNGTYEQYF. CDR3 DNA sequence: TGTGCCAGCAGCAACGGGACCTACGAGCAGTACTTC. V is TRBV21-1 and J is TRBJ2-7; the D call in the table, TRBD2, was not verified against the DNA. TRBV21-1 is termed a pseudogene. CDR3 length: 12 amino acids.